The 19 T cell receptor beta chains listed next were all sequenced from one sample in a study of somatic mutations in cytotoxic T cells in rheumatoid arthritis. Method: immunoSEQ multiplex PCR; TCRdb's copy keeps in-frame clones and lacks some. The data contain some 27,000 clones, roughly four fifths of them singletons. Sample: CD8+ T cells sorted from blood. The receptors were sampled from a woman younger than 35 in good health.

This clone was seen more than once but under ten times. The chain combines TRBV27 with TRBJ2-7; D might be TRBD1 (5 bases). This CDR3 comprises 13 residues. V lost 5 bases to trimming and J lost 3 bases, with 11 bases between them. Per the germline V gene, CDR1 is MNHEY and CDR2 is SMNVEV (reference sequence). The CDR3 region has the DNA TGTGCCAGCAGTGGTACGCAGGGCTACGAGCAGTACGTC. Amino acids: CASSGTQGYEQYV.

This clone came up once. The chain is built from TRBV5-8 and TRBJ2-3; 7 bases are shared with TRBD2. The CDR3 covers 15 residues. From germline, CDR1 is SGHTS and CDR2 YDEGEE. V lost 6 bases and J lost 2; bases outside the gene matches: 9. CDR3 in DNA: TGTGCCAGCACGCTAGCGGATTTATACACAGATACGCAGTATTTT. As protein: CASTLADLYTDTQYF.

This chain uses TRBV28 with TRBJ2-7; 7 bases map to TRBD1. Per the germline V gene, CDR1 is MDHEN and CDR2 is SYDVKM. The CDR3 has 15 amino acids. V gave up 5 bases and J gave up 3 bases; unmatched junction bases: 10. CDR3 DNA: TGTGCCAGCAGTCCGACGACAGGGATGGACTACGAGCAGTACTTC. Its translation is CASSPTTGMDYEQYF.

The V call is TRBV28, the J call TRBJ1-2, with D perhaps TRBD1 (5 bases). Germline CDR1 is MDHEN and CDR2 is SYDVKM. V lost 2 bases and J lost 4, with 11 bases in between. This CDR3 contains 14 residues. DNA of the CDR3: TGTGCCAGCAGTTTAACCGGGGCCGGCTATGGCTACACCTTC. Its protein product is CASSLTGAGYGYTF.

V and J are TRBV7-9 and TRBJ2-6, with D perhaps TRBD1 (6 bases). Germline V gene lookup returns CDR1 SEHNR and CDR2 FQNEAQ (reference sequence). The CDR3 totals 16 residues. Between the trimmed V and J ends, which lost 4 bases and 4 bases, there was a span of 14 bases. The chain's CDR3 is CASSYKPGAGANVLTF. As DNA, the CDR3 is TGTGCCAGCAGCTACAAACCAGGGGCCGGGGCCAACGTCCTGACTTTC.

The chain is built from TRBV4-1 and TRBJ2-1; either TRBD1 or TRBD2 may fit D (5 bases each). V lost 4 bases and J 1 base, leaving 11 bases between the germline ends. Germline loops: CDR1 MGHRA, CDR2 YSYEKL. The CDR3 covers 15 residues. The DNA of the CDR3 is TGCGCCAGCAGCCCTCGGGACGGTTCCTACAATGAGCAGTTCTTC. This gives the protein CASSPRDGSYNEQFF.

The rearrangement joins TRBV13 to TRBJ2-1; D gene ambiguous. CDR1 PRHDT and CDR2 FYEKMQ come from the germline V gene (reference sequence). The V gene lost 8 bases and the J gene lost 0 bases, with 11 bases spanning the gap. The CDR3 length is 14 residues. The CDR3 region has the DNA TGTGCCAGCGGTATCTTAGTCTCCTACAATGAGCAGTTCTTC. This codes for CASGILVSYNEQFF.

This chain connects TRBV27 to TRBJ1-2; D is possibly TRBD1 (6 bases). Germline assignment: CDR1 MNHEY and CDR2 SMNVEV (reference sequence). Trimming left V 5 bases short and J 1 base short, with 8 bases between. The length of the CDR3 is 13 residues. CDR3 loop: CASSPGVNYGYTF. Written as DNA, the CDR3 is TGTGCCAGCAGTCCAGGGGTTAACTATGGCTACACCTTC.

In its sample, this clone was seen a few times. The chain employs TRBV5-1 and TRBJ1-1, with a tentative D call TRBD1 (6 bases). Germline CDR1 reads SGHRS; CDR2 reads YFSETQ. The CDR3 is 15 residues long. Between the trimmed V and J ends, which lost 0 bases and 4 bases, there was a span of 13 bases. Here the CDR3 reads CASSLGGQGITEAFF. The CDR3, as DNA: TGCGCCAGCAGCTTGGGGGGTCAGGGGATCACTGAAGCTTTCTTT. The complete variable domain, with remaining parts taken from reference TRBV5-1 and TRBJ1-1, reads KAGVTQTPRYLIKTRGQQVTLSCSPISGHRSVSWYQQTPGQGLQFLFEYFSETQRNKGNFPGRFSGRQFSNSRSEMNVSTLELGDSALYLCASSLGGQGITEAFFGQGTRLTVV.

The V and J genes are TRBV28 and TRBJ2-1; 7 nucleotides line up with TRBD1. J lost 4 bases, V lost 8 bases, and 8 bases had no gene match. This CDR3 comprises 14 residues. Germline loops: CDR1 MDHEN, CDR2 SYDVKM. The CDR3 nucleotides read TGTGCCAGCGGTTACAGGGGTCGATACAATGAGCAGTTCTTC. It is translated as CASGYRGRYNEQFF.

The chain links TRBV28 to TRBJ2-5; D is possibly TRBD2 (6 bases). The germline CDR1 and CDR2 sequences are MDHEN and SYDVKM. Trimming removed 4 bases from V and 1 base from J, with 13 bases in between. This CDR3 comprises 15 residues. The CDR3 coding sequence is TGTGCCAGCAGTTCGGGGGACGCCTCCCAAGAGACCCAGTACTTC. It yields the protein CASSSGDASQETQYF.

The chain recombines TRBV29-1 with TRBJ2-1; D is undetermined. Germline V gene data show CDR1 as SQVTM and CDR2 as ANQGSEA. V was shortened by 1 base and J by 0 bases, with 10 bases between the two germline ends. The length of the CDR3 is 15 residues. The CDR3 sequence: CSVEGTDSSYNEQFF. In DNA form, the CDR3 reads TGCAGCGTTGAAGGGACGGATAGCTCCTACAATGAGCAGTTCTTC.

CDR3 protein: CASSPGLAGGLETQYF. The CDR3 DNA reads TGTGCCAGCAGCCCCGGACTAGCGGGGGGGCTGGAGACCCAGTACTTC. The chain recombines TRBV28 with TRBJ2-5; TRBD2 aligns across 15 bases. From germline, CDR1 is MDHEN and CDR2 SYDVKM. There are 16 residues in the CDR3. V gave up 6 bases and J gave up 5 bases; unmatched junction bases: 7.

The V call is TRBV4-1, the J call TRBJ2-1; 10 bases agree with TRBD2. Trimming cost V 1 base and J 3 bases; bases outside gene matches: 3. The CDR3 has 16 residues. Germline CDR1 is MGHRA and CDR2 is YSYEKL. The CDR3 spells CASSQGASGSYNEQFF. CDR3 bases: TGCGCCAGCAGCCAAGGAGCTAGCGGGAGCTACAATGAGCAGTTCTTC.

The chain couples TRBV2 to TRBJ1-4; D not certain. This CDR3 is 13 amino acids long. CDR1 SNHLY and CDR2 FYNNEI come from the germline V gene. The germline V and J ends were trimmed by 4 bases and 5 bases, with 8 bases remaining between them. CDR3 sequence reads: CASSASVNEKLFF. The DNA of the CDR3 is TGTGCCAGCAGTGCCTCGGTAAATGAAAAACTGTTTTTT.

This chain joins TRBV6-4 and TRBJ2-6; no clear D gene. V lost 8 bases to trimming and J lost 4 bases, with 15 bases between them. The length of the CDR3 is 15 residues. Looked up from germline, CDR1 is MRHNA and CDR2 is SNTAGT. The chain's CDR3 is CASGRFVPGANVLTF. CDR3 sequence (DNA): TGTGCCAGCGGCCGGTTTGTCCCCGGGGCCAACGTCCTGACTTTC.

The genes are TRBV27 and TRBJ1-1; the D gene is possibly TRBD1 (5 bases). Germline assignment: CDR1 MNHEY and CDR2 SMNVEV (reference sequence). Trimming cost V 5 bases and J 5 bases, with 15 bases left between them. CDR3 length equals 14 residues. This CDR3 is CASSQAGGVTEAFF. The CDR3 region has the DNA TGTGCCAGCAGTCAAGCTGGGGGGGTGACTGAAGCTTTCTTT.

The chain links TRBV27 to TRBJ2-1; 7 bases are shared with TRBD2. V was clipped by 2 bases and J by 2 bases; unmatched bases: 9. The germline CDR1 and CDR2 sequences are MNHEY and SMNVEV (reference sequence). This CDR3 spans 17 amino acids. CDR3 in DNA: TGTGCCAGCAGTTTAATTCCGACTAGCAGCGCCTACAATGAGCAGTTCTTC. This gives the protein CASSLIPTSSAYNEQFF.

This chain connects TRBV19 to TRBJ1-5; 8 positions match TRBD1. There are 15 residues in the CDR3. Germline-derived CDR1 and CDR2 are LNHDA and SQIVND (reference sequence). Trimming removed 5 bases from V and 2 bases from J; junction bases left unmatched: 5. CDR3 sequence (DNA): TGTGCCAGTAGTCCAGGACAGGGAGGCAATCAGCCCCAGCATTTT. Amino acid sequence: CASSPGQGGNQPQHF.